The sequence of this T cell receptor beta chain was determined in a study of T-cell memory formation after mild COVID-19. Study-wide results and limits: Memory from before infection featured some responding clones, which suggests cross-reactive memory joined. Clones contracting over day 15 to 85 were CD4/CD8 balanced, with later expanders leaning CD4+. CM and EM subsets held most contracting CD4+ clones; EMRA held CD8+ ones.

Per germline, CDR1 LGHNA and CDR2 YNFKEQ. This CDR3 is 15 amino acids long. V gave up 4 bases and J gave up 4 bases, with 13 bases separating them. Note on this clonotype: No antigen is known for it.

A 5'RACE reaction primed in the constant segment made cDNA libraries of TCR alpha and TCR beta, and these carried sample barcodes and UMIs. One entry per CDR3 protein results from TCRdb running MiXCR on the 5' RACE reads. Of around 250,000 distinct CDR3 sequences in the sample, 16% were seen once. Sequencing was done on a sample of PBMCs or a T cell subset sorted from them (not recorded which). The V call is TRBV4-2, the J call TRBJ2-2; tentatively, D is TRBD2 (5 bases). The sequence derives from a young man who had mild COVID-19 (a few samples of this study predate the infection). Cell type and time point are not known. As DNA, the CDR3 is TGTGCCAGCAGCCCAAGCCGGGGTGGCACCGGGGAGCTGTTTTTT. Translated: CASSPSRGGTGELFF.